This T cell receptor beta chain was found in a study of regulatory T cells in long-lasting Graves disease. Indicated time point: newly diagnosed GD, antithyroid drugs for less than 3 months. RNA isolated from PBMCs was used to make the TCR library. Arm-PCR of CDR3 regions and iRepertoire HTBI primers were used to build TCR beta libraries. A single record per CDR3 protein comes from TCRdb applying MiXCR to the multiplex PCR reads. This table has under 700,000 distinct CDR3 sequences, roughly a sixth appearing once. The CDR3 totals 16 residues. Trimming pared 3 bases from V and 2 bases from J, leaving 15 bases between. CDR1 is SGHRS and CDR2 is YFSETQ in the germline V gene. This clonotype was seen many times. Separately, the same data were catalogued under a study of T cells in Graves' hyperthyroidism and ophthalmopathy.

The sample here was peripheral blood mononuclear cells (PBMCs), taken at new diagnosis, from a patient treated with antithyroid drugs. The chain joins TRBV5-1 to TRBJ1-3, with D unclear. This receptor was obtained from a woman aged 40-60 years with Graves disease. The CDR3 loop is CASSSSDALTGNTIYF. For the CDR3, the DNA is TGCGCCAGCAGCTCCTCGGACGCCTTGACTGGAAACACCATATATTTT. The full variable domain, with the rest looked up from reference TRBV5-1 and TRBJ1-3, is KAGVTQTPRYLIKTRGQQVTLSCSPISGHRSVSWYQQTPGQGLQFLFEYFSETQRNKGNFPGRFSGRQFSNSRSEMNVSTLELGDSALYLCASSSSDALTGNTIYFGEGSWLTVV.